This T cell receptor beta chain appears in the sequencing data of a study of blood T cell repertoires in COVID-19. This clone was recorded a few times. V dropped 5 bases and J dropped 9; count of bases not matched to a gene: 22. The germline gives CDR1 PRHDT, CDR2 FYEKMQ (reference sequence). The CDR3 consists of 19 residues. The repertoire was sequenced with immunoSEQ multiplex PCR; TCRdb's copy has only in-frame clones and lacks some. This table has 280,000 or so clones, roughly 88% appearing once. The rearrangement links TRBV13 to TRBJ2-1, with 10 bases lining up with TRBD2. The sequence was obtained from a young man with active or convalescent COVID-19. The sample comprised peripheral blood. The CDR3 is CASSGTSGEAKFVDVEQFF. In DNA form, the CDR3 reads TGTGCCAGCAGCGGAACTAGCGGGGAGGCCAAGTTCGTGGATGTTGAGCAGTTCTTC. Full variable domain (missing parts from reference TRBV13 and TRBJ2-1): AAGVIQSPRHLIKEKRETATLKCYPIPRHDTVYWYQQGPGQDPQFLISFYEKMQSDKGSIPDRFSAQQFSDYHSELNMSSLELGDSALYFCASSGTSGEAKFVDVEQFFGPGTRLTVL.